This is a list of T cell receptor beta chains from one sample in a study of somatic mutations in cytotoxic T cells in rheumatoid arthritis. The data were produced by immunoSEQ multiplex PCR, yet TCRdb's version contains in-frame clones alone and is incomplete. This table has about 6,600 clones, roughly 71% appearing once. Material for sequencing was CD8+ T cells sorted from blood. The receptors originated from a man aged 40-55 years in good health. The CDR3 runs from the conserved cysteine through the conserved F or W. D genes are given only for firm matches. Clone size appears in some rows only: once, few, many, or a class for an expanded clone.

V: TRBV6-6; D: -; size: -; J: TRBJ1-3; DNA: TGTGCCAGCAGTTCGGGGGCTTTCTCTGGAAACACCATATATTTT; CDR3: CASSSGAFSGNTIYF
V: TRBV11-1; D: -; size: -; J: TRBJ1-1; DNA: TGTGCCAGCAGCGGATGGGTGGGGAACACTGAAGCTTTCTTT; CDR3: CASSGWVGNTEAFF
V: TRBV27; D: -; size: -; J: TRBJ2-6; DNA: TGTGCCAGCAGTTTAAGTGGGGCCAACGTCCTGACTTTC; CDR3: CASSLSGANVLTF
V: TRBV27; D: -; size: -; J: TRBJ1-5; DNA: TGTGCCAGCAGTTTATTCTCCGGCAATCAGCCCCAGCATTTT; CDR3: CASSLFSGNQPQHF
V: TRBV5-6; D: -; size: -; J: TRBJ1-1; DNA: TGTGCCAGCAGCTTGGCCAACGCCGGCAGGAGCACTGAAGCTTTCTTT; CDR3: CASSLANAGRSTEAFF
V: TRBV9; D: -; size: -; J: TRBJ2-1; DNA: TGTGCCAGCAGCGTAGGCAGTCCGGGTGAGCAGTTCTTC; CDR3: CASSVGSPGEQFF
V: TRBV4-3; D: TRBD1; size: -; J: TRBJ2-5; DNA: TGCGCCAGCAGCCAAGGGACAGGAGGTTTGGAGACCCAGTACTTC; CDR3: CASSQGTGGLETQYF
V: TRBV27; D: -; size: -; J: TRBJ2-2; DNA: TGTGCCAGCAGCTACGGAGCATCCACCGGGGAGCTGTTTTTT; CDR3: CASSYGASTGELFF
V: TRBV29-1; D: -; size: few; J: TRBJ2-2; DNA: TGCAGCGTTGTGCAAGCGAACACCGGGGAGCTGTTTTTT; CDR3: CSVVQANTGELFF
V: TRBV5-1; D: TRBD2; size: -; J: TRBJ2-7; DNA: TGCGCCAGCGAACCTAGCGGAGGAGGGCTGGGCTCCTACGAGCAGTACTTC; CDR3: CASEPSGGGLGSYEQYF
V: TRBV7-3; D: -; size: -; J: TRBJ1-5; DNA: TGTGCCAGCAGCTTAACAGGGTCTGGGGCTCAGCCCCAGCATTTT; CDR3: CASSLTGSGAQPQHF
V: TRBV5-6; D: -; size: once; J: TRBJ1-1; DNA: TGTGCCAGCAGCTCCGGGATCAGTGAAGCTTTCTTT; CDR3: CASSSGISEAFF
V: TRBV27; D: -; size: -; J: TRBJ2-7; DNA: TGTGCCAGCAGTTTATCTCTGCATATGGCCTACGAGCAGTACTTC; CDR3: CASSLSLHMAYEQYF
V: TRBV4-2; D: TRBD1; size: -; J: TRBJ2-3; DNA: TGTGCCAGCAGCCCGACAGGGGGTAACACAGATACGCAGTATTTT; CDR3: CASSPTGGNTDTQYF
V: TRBV6-4; D: -; size: -; J: TRBJ2-3; DNA: TGTGCCAGCAGTGACTCGGGGGGCACAGATACGCAGTATTTT; CDR3: CASSDSGGTDTQYF
V: TRBV2; D: -; size: -; J: TRBJ1-2; DNA: TGTGCCAGCAGTGAAGGGGGCGAGGGCTATGGCTACACCTTC; CDR3: CASSEGGEGYGYTF
V: TRBV6-4; D: TRBD1; size: -; J: TRBJ2-3; DNA: TGTGCCAGCAGTGACTCGACAGGGGGCGCAGATACGCAGTATTTT; CDR3: CASSDSTGGADTQYF
V: TRBV11-3; D: TRBD2; size: -; J: TRBJ2-7; DNA: TGTGCCAGCAGCTGCCGGACTAGCGGGAGTCTCTCCTACGAGCAGTACTTC; CDR3: CASSCRTSGSLSYEQYF
V: TRBV4-2; D: -; size: -; J: TRBJ2-3; DNA: TGTGCCAGCAGCGAAACCACCACAGATACGCAGTATTTT; CDR3: CASSETTTDTQYF
V: TRBV2; D: TRBD1; size: -; J: TRBJ2-1; DNA: TGTGCCAGCACCGAGAGGACAGGGGGTCACAATGAGCAGTTCTTC; CDR3: CASTERTGGHNEQFF
V: TRBV4-3; D: -; size: -; J: TRBJ1-2; DNA: TGCGCCAGCAGCCAAACGGCAGTAACACCGGTCTATGGCTACACCTTC; CDR3: CASSQTAVTPVYGYTF
V: TRBV9; D: -; size: -; J: TRBJ1-1; DNA: TGTGCCAGCACCCTGCGAAAGGGCGGTGAAGCTTTCTTT; CDR3: CASTLRKGGEAFF
V: TRBV6-1; D: -; size: once; J: TRBJ2-7; DNA: TGTGCCAGCAGTGAATCGTTGCCCAGACTAGTCCCCTACGAGCAGTACTTC; CDR3: CASSESLPRLVPYEQYF
V: TRBV29-1; D: TRBD2; size: -; J: TRBJ2-7; DNA: TGCAGCGATTGGACTAGCGGGAGTGTTAGTTACGAGCAGTACTTC; CDR3: CSDWTSGSVSYEQYF
V: TRBV6-5; D: -; size: medium-sized; J: TRBJ1-1; DNA: TGTGCCAGCAGTTACTCGTCACGACAGGAGGCTTTCTTT; CDR3: CASSYSSRQEAFF
V: TRBV7-9; D: -; size: -; J: TRBJ1-2; DNA: TGTGCCAGCAGCTTACTCTCCACCGAAACTAACTATGGCTACACCTTC; CDR3: CASSLLSTETNYGYTF
V: TRBV4-1; D: -; size: -; J: TRBJ1-1; DNA: TGCGCCAGCAGCCAAGGGACAGTTGAAGCTTTCTTT; CDR3: CASSQGTVEAFF
V: TRBV10-1; D: TRBD1; size: -; J: TRBJ2-1; DNA: TGCGCCAGCTCGGGACAGGGGACCCGAGAGCAGTTCTTC; CDR3: CASSGQGTREQFF
V: TRBV4-2; D: -; size: -; J: TRBJ1-1; DNA: TGTGCCAGCAGCCCCTTGGACACGAACACTGAAGCTTTCTTT; CDR3: CASSPLDTNTEAFF
V: TRBV5-6; D: -; size: few; J: TRBJ1-2; DNA: TGTGCCAGCAGCTTGGGGGCAGGGGATGACTATGGCTACACCTTC; CDR3: CASSLGAGDDYGYTF
V: TRBV5-1; D: -; size: once; J: TRBJ1-5; DNA: TGCGCCAGCAGCTTGGCAGGGGAGAGCAATCAGCCCCAGCATTTT; CDR3: CASSLAGESNQPQHF
V: TRBV27; D: -; size: -; J: TRBJ2-2; DNA: TGTGCCAGCACCCATTATCCCACCAGGGGCGAGAACACCGGGGAGCTGTTTTTT; CDR3: CASTHYPTRGENTGELFF